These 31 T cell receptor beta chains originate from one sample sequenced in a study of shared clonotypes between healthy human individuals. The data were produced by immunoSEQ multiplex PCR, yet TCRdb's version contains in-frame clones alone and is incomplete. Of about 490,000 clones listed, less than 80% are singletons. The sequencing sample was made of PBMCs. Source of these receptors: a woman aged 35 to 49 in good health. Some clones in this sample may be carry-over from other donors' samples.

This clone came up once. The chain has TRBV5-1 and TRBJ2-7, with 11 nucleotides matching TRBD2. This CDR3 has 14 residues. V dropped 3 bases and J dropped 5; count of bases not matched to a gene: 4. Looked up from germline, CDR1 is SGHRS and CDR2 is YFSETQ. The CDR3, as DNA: TGCGCCAGCAGCTCACTAGCGGGAGACGACGAGCAGTACTTC. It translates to CASSSLAGDDEQYF. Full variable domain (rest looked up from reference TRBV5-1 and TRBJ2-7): KAGVTQTPRYLIKTRGQQVTLSCSPISGHRSVSWYQQTPGQGLQFLFEYFSETQRNKGNFPGRFSGRQFSNSRSEMNVSTLELGDSALYLCASSSLAGDDEQYFGPGTRLTVT.

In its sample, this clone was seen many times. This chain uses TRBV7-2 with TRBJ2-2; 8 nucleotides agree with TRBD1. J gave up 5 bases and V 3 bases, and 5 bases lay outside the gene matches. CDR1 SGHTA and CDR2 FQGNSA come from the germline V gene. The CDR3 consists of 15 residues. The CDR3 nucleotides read TGTGCCAGCAGCTTGCAAACAGGGGGGACCGGGGAGCTGTTTTTT. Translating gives CASSLQTGGTGELFF.

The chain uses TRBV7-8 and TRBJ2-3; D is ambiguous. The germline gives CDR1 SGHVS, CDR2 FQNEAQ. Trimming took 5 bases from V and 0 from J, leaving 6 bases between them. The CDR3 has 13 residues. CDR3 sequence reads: CASSVSSTDTQYF. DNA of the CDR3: TGTGCCAGCAGCGTCAGTAGCACAGATACGCAGTATTTT.

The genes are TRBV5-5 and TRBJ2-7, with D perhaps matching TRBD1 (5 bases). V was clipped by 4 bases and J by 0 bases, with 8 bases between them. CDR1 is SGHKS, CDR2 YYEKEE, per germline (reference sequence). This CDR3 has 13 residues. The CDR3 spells CASSPGFSYEQYF. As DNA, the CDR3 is TGTGCCAGCAGCCCAGGGTTCTCCTACGAGCAGTACTTC.

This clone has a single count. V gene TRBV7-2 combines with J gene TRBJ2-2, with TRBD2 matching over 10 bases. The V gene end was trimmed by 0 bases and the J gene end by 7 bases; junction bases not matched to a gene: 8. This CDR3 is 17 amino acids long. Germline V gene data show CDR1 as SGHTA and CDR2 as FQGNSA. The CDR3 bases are TGTGCCAGCAGCTTAGCTCTAGCGGGAGCCGGTGGCGGGGAGCTGTTTTTT. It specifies CASSLALAGAGGGELFF.

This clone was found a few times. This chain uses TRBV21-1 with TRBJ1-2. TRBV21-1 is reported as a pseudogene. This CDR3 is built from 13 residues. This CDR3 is CASSGPLPVGYTF. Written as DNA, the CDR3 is TGTGCCAGCAGCGGACCGCTACCGGTCGGCTACACCTTC.

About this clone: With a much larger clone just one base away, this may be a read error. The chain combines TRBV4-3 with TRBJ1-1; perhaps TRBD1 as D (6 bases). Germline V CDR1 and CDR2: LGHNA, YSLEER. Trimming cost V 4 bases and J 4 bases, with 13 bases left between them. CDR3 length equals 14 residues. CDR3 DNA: TGCGCCAGCAGCCTAAACCGGGACATCACTGAAGCTTTCTTT. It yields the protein CASSLNRDITEAFF.

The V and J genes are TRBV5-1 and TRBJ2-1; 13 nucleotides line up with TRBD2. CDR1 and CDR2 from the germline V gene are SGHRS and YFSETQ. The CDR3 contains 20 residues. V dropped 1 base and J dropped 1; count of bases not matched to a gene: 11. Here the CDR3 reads CASSLIGPGLAGRSYNEQFF. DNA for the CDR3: TGCGCCAGCAGCTTGATTGGTCCGGGACTAGCGGGAAGGTCCTACAATGAGCAGTTCTTC.

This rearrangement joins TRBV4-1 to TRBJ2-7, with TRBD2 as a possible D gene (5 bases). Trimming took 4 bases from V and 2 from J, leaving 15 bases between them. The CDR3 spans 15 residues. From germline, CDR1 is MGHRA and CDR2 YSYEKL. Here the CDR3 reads CASSLSGQRAYEQYF. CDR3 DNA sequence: TGCGCCAGCAGCCTTTCGGGCCAGAGGGCCTACGAGCAGTACTTC.

In DNA form, the CDR3 reads TGCGCCAGCAGCTCTGGGTCAGGTGAAAAACTGTTTTTT. It is translated as CASSSGSGEKLFF. The chain links TRBV5-1 to TRBJ1-4; D gene uncertain. Trimming shortened V by 3 bases and J by 7 bases, and 10 bases separated the two germline ends. The CDR3 is 13 residues long. Germline values: CDR1 SGHRS, CDR2 YFSETQ.

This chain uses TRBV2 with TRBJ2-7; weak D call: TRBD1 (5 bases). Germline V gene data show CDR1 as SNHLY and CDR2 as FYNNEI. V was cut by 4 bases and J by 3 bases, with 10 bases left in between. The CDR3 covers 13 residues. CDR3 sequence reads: CASSGGRNYEQYF. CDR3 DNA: TGTGCCAGCAGTGGGGGCAGGAACTACGAGCAGTACTTC.

CDR3 region: CASGLDRDRGLFF. The DNA for the CDR3 is TGTGCTAGTGGTTTGGACCGGGACAGGGGGCTGTTCTTC. The gene calls are TRBV12-5 and TRBJ2-1, with 12 nucleotides matching TRBD1. This CDR3 spans 13 amino acids. Germline CDR1 and CDR2: LGHNT and FRNRAP. V shed 1 base, J shed 15 bases, and the junction held 4 bases outside the gene matches.

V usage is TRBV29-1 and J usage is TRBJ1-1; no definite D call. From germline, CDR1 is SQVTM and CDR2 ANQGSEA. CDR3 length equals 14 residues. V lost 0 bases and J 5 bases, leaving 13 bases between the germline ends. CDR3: CSVEEGPADTEAFF. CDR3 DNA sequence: TGCAGCGTTGAAGAAGGTCCTGCGGATACTGAAGCTTTCTTT.

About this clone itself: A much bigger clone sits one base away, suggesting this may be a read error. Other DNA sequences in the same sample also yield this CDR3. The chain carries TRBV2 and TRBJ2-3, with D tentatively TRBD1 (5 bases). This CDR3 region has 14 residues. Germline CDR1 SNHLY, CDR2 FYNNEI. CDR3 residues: CASRDSLYTDTQYF. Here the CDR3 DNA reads TGCGCCAGCCGCGACAGCCTCTACACAGATACGCAGTATTTT.

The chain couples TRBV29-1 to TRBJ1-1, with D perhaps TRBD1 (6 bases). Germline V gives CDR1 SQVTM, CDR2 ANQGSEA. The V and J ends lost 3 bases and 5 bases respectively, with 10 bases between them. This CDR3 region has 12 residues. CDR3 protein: CSVDRGGTEAFF. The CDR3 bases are TGCAGCGTTGACCGAGGGGGTACTGAAGCTTTCTTT.

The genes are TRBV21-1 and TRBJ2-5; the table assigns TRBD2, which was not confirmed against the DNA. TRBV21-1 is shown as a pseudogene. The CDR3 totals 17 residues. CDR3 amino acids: CASSKAIPSAGEETQYF. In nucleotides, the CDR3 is TGTGCCAGCAGCAAAGCCATCCCTTCGGCGGGAGAGGAGACCCAGTACTTC.

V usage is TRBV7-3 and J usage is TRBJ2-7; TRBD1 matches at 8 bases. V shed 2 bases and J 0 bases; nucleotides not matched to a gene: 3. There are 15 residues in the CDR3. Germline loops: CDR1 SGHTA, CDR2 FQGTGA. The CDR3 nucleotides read TGTGCCAGCAGCTTAGTCGGGACAGGCTCCTACGAGCAGTACTTC. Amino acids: CASSLVGTGSYEQYF.

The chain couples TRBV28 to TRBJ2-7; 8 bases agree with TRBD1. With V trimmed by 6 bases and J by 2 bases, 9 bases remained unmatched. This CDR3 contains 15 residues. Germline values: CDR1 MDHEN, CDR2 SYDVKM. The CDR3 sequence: CASSISTGDAYEQYF. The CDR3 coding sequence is TGTGCCAGCAGCATCTCGACAGGGGACGCCTACGAGCAGTACTTC.

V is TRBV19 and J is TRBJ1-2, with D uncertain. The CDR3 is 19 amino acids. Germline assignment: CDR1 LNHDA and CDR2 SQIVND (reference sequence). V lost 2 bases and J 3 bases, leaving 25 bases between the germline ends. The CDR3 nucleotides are TGTGCCAGTAGTATATTGTTCGGCCTCAGCCCACCGGCCCACTATGGCTACACCTTC. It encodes CASSILFGLSPPAHYGYTF.

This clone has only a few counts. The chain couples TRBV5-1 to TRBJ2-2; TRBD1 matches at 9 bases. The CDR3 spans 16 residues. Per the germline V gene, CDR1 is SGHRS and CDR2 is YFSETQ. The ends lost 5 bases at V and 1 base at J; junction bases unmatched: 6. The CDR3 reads CASRFTGQGNTGELFF. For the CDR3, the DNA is TGCGCCAGCAGATTCACGGGACAGGGGAACACCGGGGAGCTGTTTTTT.

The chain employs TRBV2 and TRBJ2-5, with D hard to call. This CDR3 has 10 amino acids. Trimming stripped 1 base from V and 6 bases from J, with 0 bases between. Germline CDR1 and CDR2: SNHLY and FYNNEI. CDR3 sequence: CASSEETQYF. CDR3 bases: TGTGCCAGCAGTGAAGAGACCCAGTACTTC.

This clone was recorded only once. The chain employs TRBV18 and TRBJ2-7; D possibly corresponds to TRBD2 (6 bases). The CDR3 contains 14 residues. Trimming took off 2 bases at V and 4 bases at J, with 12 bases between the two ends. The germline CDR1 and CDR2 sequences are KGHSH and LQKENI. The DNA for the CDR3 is TGTGCCAGCTCACCATGGGCAGGGAGGTACGAGCAGTACTTC. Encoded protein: CASSPWAGRYEQYF.

CDR3 sequence reads: CASSEGTQPRVYEQYF. CDR3 in DNA: TGTGCCAGCAGTGAAGGCACCCAGCCTAGGGTCTACGAGCAGTACTTC. This chain joins TRBV2 and TRBJ2-7, with D unclear. Per the germline V gene, CDR1 is SNHLY and CDR2 is FYNNEI. This CDR3 contains 16 residues. V gave up 1 base and J gave up 3 bases, with 16 bases separating them.

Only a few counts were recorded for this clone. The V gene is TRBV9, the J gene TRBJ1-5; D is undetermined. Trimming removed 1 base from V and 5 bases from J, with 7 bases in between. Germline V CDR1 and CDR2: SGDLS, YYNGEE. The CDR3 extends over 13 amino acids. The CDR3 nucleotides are TGTGCCAGCAGCGTATGGGTAGATCAGCCCCAGCATTTT. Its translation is CASSVWVDQPQHF. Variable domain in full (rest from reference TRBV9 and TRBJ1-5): DSGVTQTPKHLITATGQRVTLRCSPRSGDLSVYWYQQSLDQGLQFLIQYYNGEERAKGNILERFSAQQFPDLHSELNLSSLELGDSALYFCASSVWVDQPQHFGDGTRLSIL.

The CDR3 loop reads CASSLGGRGTGELFF. For the CDR3, the DNA is TGTGCCAGCAGCTTAGGCGGGAGGGGCACCGGGGAGCTGTTTTTT. The chain couples TRBV7-6 to TRBJ2-2; the match to TRBD2 covers 9 bases. CDR3 size: 15 residues. V gave up 1 base and J gave up 4 bases; unmatched junction bases: 1. The germline V gene has CDR1 SGHVS and CDR2 FNYEAQ.

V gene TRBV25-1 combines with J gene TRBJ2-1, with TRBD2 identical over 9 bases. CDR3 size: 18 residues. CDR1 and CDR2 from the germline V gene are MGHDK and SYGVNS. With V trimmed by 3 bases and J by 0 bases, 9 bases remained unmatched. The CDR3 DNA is TGTGCCAGCAGTGACCCAAGACTAGCGGCAAGCTCCTACAATGAGCAGTTCTTC. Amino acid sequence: CASSDPRLAASSYNEQFF.

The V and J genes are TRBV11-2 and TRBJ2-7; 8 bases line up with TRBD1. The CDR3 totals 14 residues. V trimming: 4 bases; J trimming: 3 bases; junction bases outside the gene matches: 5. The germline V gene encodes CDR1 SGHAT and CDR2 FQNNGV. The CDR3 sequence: CASSSGQGLYEQYF. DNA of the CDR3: TGTGCCAGCAGCTCTGGACAGGGCCTCTACGAGCAGTACTTC. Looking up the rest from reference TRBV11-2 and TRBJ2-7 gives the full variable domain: EAGVAQSPRYKIIEKRQSVAFWCNPISGHATLYWYQQILGQGPKLLIQFQNNGVVDDSQLPKDRFSAERLKGVDSTLKIQPAKLEDSAVYLCASSSGQGLYEQYFGPGTRLTVT.

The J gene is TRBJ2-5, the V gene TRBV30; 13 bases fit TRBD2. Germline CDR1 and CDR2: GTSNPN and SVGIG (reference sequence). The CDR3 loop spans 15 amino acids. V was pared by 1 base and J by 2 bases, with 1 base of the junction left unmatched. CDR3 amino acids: CAWSEGLAGQETQYF. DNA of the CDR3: TGTGCCTGGAGTGAGGGACTAGCGGGACAAGAGACCCAGTACTTC.

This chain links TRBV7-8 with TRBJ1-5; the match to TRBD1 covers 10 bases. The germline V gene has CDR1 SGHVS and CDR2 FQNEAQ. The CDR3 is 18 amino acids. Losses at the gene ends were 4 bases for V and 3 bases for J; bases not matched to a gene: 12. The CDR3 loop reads CASSSDRGLLSTNQPQHF. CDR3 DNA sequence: TGTGCCAGCAGCTCTGACAGGGGGCTGCTTTCAACCAATCAGCCCCAGCATTTT. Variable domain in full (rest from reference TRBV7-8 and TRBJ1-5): GAGVSQSPRYKVAKRGQDVALRCDPISGHVSLFWYQQALGQGPEFLTYFQNEAQLDKSGLPSDRFFAERPEGSVSTLKIQRTQQEDSAVYLCASSSDRGLLSTNQPQHFGDGTRLSIL.

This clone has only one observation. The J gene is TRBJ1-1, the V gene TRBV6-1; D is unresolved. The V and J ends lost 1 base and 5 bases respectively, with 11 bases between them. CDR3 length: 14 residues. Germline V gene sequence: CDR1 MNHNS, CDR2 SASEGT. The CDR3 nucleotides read TGTGCCAGCAGTGAAGGTCAGGAAACGACTGAAGCTTTCTTT. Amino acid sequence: CASSEGQETTEAFF.

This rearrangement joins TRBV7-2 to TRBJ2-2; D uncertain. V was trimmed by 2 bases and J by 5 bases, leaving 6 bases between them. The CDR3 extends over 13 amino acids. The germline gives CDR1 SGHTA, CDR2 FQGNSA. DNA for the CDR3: TGTGCCAGCAGCTTAATCGCTACCGGGGAGCTGTTTTTT. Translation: CASSLIATGELFF. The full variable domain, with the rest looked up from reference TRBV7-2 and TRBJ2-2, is GAGVSQSPSNKVTEKGKDVELRCDPISGHTALYWYRQSLGQGLEFLIYFQGNSAPDKSGLPSDRFSAERTGGSVSTLTIQRTQQEDSAVYLCASSLIATGELFFGEGSRLTVL.